A single sample is the source of the 2 T cell receptor beta chains below, sequenced in a study of cytomegalovirus exposure and HLA in healthy donors. Amplification used 60 Vbeta primers and 13 Jbeta primers. Some clones are missing from TCRdb's copy, which holds only in-frame ones; the method was immunoSEQ multiplex PCR. The data contain about 260,000 clones, 70% to 90% of them singletons. Sequenced sample: PBMCs. Receptors were obtained from a woman in her 40s in good health and CMV-seropositive.

The V and J genes are TRBV9 and TRBJ2-2, with D possibly matching TRBD1 (5 bases). This CDR3 is built from 14 residues. Trimming shortened V by 3 bases and J by 1 base, and 7 bases separated the two germline ends. CDR1 and CDR2 from the germline V gene are SGDLS and YYNGEE. CDR3 sequence reads: CASSDRRNTGELFF. The CDR3 DNA reads TGTGCCAGCAGCGACAGGAGGAACACCGGGGAGCTGTTTTTT.

To note about this clone: The identical CDR3 is also encoded by other nucleotide sequences in the sample. The CDR3 is CSAPTGYGYTF. As DNA, the CDR3 is TGCAGTGCTCCCACTGGTTATGGCTACACCTTC. The V and J genes are TRBV20-1 and TRBJ1-2; no firm D call. This CDR3 spans 11 amino acids. V shed 5 bases and J shed 5 bases, with 9 bases lying between them. CDR1 and CDR2 (germline): DFQATT, SNEGSKA (reference sequence).